This is a list of T cell receptor beta chains from one sample in a study of blood T cell repertoires in COVID-19. Profiled with immunoSEQ multiplex PCR; TCRdb holds only in-frame clones, not every one. The sample gives 95,000 to 150,000 clones, about four fifths of which show up once; 12% is in the top ten. The sample taken for sequencing was peripheral blood. The receptors here all came from a human donor in a cohort sampled during active COVID-19. Each CDR3 is given with its conserved first and last residue. D genes are given only for firm matches.

CDR3 protein,CDR3 DNA,D gene,V gene,J gene
CASSVGLEALADTQYF,TGTGCCAGCAGCGTAGGACTGGAGGCCCTCGCAGATACGCAGTATTTT,.,TRBV9,TRBJ2-3
CASSRGQGSAPNTGELFF,TGTGCCAGCTCCCGAGGACAGGGCTCGGCCCCCAACACCGGGGAGCTGTTTTTT,TRBD1,TRBV18,TRBJ2-2
CASSQLAGSGGRSSYNEQFF,TGTGCCAGCAGCCAATTGGCTGGATCGGGGGGGCGGAGCTCCTACAATGAGCAGTTCTTC,TRBD2,TRBV3-1/TRBV3-2,TRBJ2-1
CSVEGRGSAFF,TGCAGCGTTGAGGGGCGGGGAAGTGCTTTCTTT,.,TRBV29-1,TRBJ1-1
CASSQTDSTEQYF,TGTGCCAGCAGCCAAACCGACTCGACCGAGCAGTACTTC,.,TRBV3-1/TRBV3-2,TRBJ2-7
CASSFGGQWQNIQYF,TGTGCCAGCAGCTTCGGGGGACAGTGGCAAAACATTCAGTACTTC,.,TRBV5-4,TRBJ2-4
CASNLKRGITDTQYF,TGTGCCAGCAACTTAAAACGCGGTATCACAGATACGCAGTATTTT,.,TRBV7-8,TRBJ2-3
CASSVGSVYNSPLHF,TGTGCCAGCAGCGTAGGTTCCGTGTATAATTCACCCCTCCACTTT,.,TRBV9,TRBJ1-6
CASSVVWEIPIDTEAFF,TGTGCCAGCAGCGTAGTTTGGGAGATCCCAATTGACACTGAAGCTTTCTTT,.,TRBV9,TRBJ1-1
CASSAAGLAGISYEQYF,TGTGCCAGCAGCGCCGCGGGACTAGCGGGGATTTCCTACGAGCAGTACTTC,TRBD2,TRBV3-1/TRBV3-2,TRBJ2-7